This T cell receptor beta chain originates from a study of shared clonotypes between healthy human individuals (dated by TCRdb to 2018 to 2020). As for the study more broadly: A couple of women and a few men aged 18 to 49 years were included in the cohort. Between about 0.8 and 8.9 billion PBMCs per donor were obtained by leukapheresis. Per donor, three plates each were used for CD4 naive and CD4 memory, two for CD8 naive, and one for CD8 memory. To estimate repertoire size and how much clonotype sharing occurs between individuals, the study deeply sequenced the blood TCR repertoires of several healthy adults. To increase sequencing depth and limit assay-specific biases, TCR repertoire library preparation and sequencing were carried out by different laboratories using diverse techniques.

General conclusions and limits of the study: Naive subsets generally had larger estimated clonotype richness than memory subsets. Clonotypes shared by all four sorted-subset donors showed higher generation probabilities than non-shared clonotypes. Pairwise subsampling led to the expectation that sequencing depth would affect the degree of clonotype sharing among donors. Sampling was restricted to blood, and TCR repertoires in tissues likely differ from the TCR repertoires found in blood. When a handful of donors were compared, the shared fraction of clonotypes was about 5.2% for naive CD4, around 3.6% for naive CD8, 2% to 2.5% for memory CD4, and 0.4% for memory CD8. Rarefaction of sorted-subset datasets indicated incomplete sequencing despite the large sequencing depth. The genetic and exposure-history diversity represented was limited by the small number of donors.

Using the deep immunoSEQ assay, multiplex PCR amplified TCR CDR3 regions from genomic DNA. Extracted genomic DNA from each cell subset was spread evenly across all wells of several immunoSEQ 96-well plates, with each plate serving as a replicate. Each replicate PCR for sorted subsets received around 200 ng genomic DNA, equal to tens of thousands of T cell genomes. Purified libraries were quantified with a Qubit 3.0 fluorometer, sized on a Bioanalyzer 2100, and re-quantified with the KAPA Library Quantification kit. Every immunoSEQ 96-well plate was sequenced on a separate single-read 150-cycle Illumina NextSeq 550 flow cell. The paper's processing steps were these. The immunoSEQ output contained only junctional sequences without quality scores, so filtering could not match that applied to full-length reads. To assign V/J genes and CDR3, sequences were annotated against IMGT germline references using PyIR, a Python wrapper for IgBLAST v1.9. Reads with weak V/J assignments (E-value above 1e-6), missing CDR3, stop codons, out-of-frame junctions, or ambiguous translated residues were removed. V3J clonotypes were defined by identical inferred V gene, J gene, and CDR3 amino acid sequence. Percentage overlap between repertoires was computed as shared unique clonotypes divided by the size of the smaller repertoire. Richness of each repertoire was evaluated using RTK rarefaction, the Chao1 estimator, and Recon v2.1 estimates of unobserved clonotypes. For all TCRbeta clonotypes obtained by the gDNA method from a few donors, generation probabilities were computed with OLGA. In its TCRdb copy, this immuneACCESS table keeps in-frame sequences only and misses some clones. Where compared with another copy, unresolved V genes explain less than half of these, and the others have no known cause. V and J calls and clone size come straight from that table; D and trimming were deduced from the DNA. This sample holds some 1,900,000 clones; less than 95% were observed only once. The top ten clones comprise roughly 1.2% of the sample.

Remarks on this clone: It lacks a known antigen. No much larger clonotype is one base removed from it; base qualities were not supplied.

V is shortened by 5 bases, J by 6 bases, and the region joining them spans 16 bases. From a lookup of the germline V gene (reference sequence), CDR1 and CDR2 are PRHDT and FYEKMQ. The CDR3 measures 14 amino acids from cysteine to phenylalanine. Only CDR3 DNA remains: 42 bases, in frame from the first base. CD8 naive samples consisted of CD45RO-negative cells that were positively selected for CCR7, yielding a CD45RA+CCR7+ population without TemRA cells. Healthy HIV-negative adults with no recently reported acute infections or vaccinations were included as donors. All donors were Caucasian adults living in Nashville, Tennessee, USA. Blood was collected by leukapheresis, and PBMCs were isolated by Ficoll-Histopaque density gradient centrifugation and then cryopreserved in liquid nitrogen vapor phase. Purity and quantity of every magnetically sorted T cell population were checked by analytical flow cytometry. From each sorted fraction, genomic DNA was isolated and quantified by UV absorbance on a Nanodrop 2000c.

In this chain, TRBV13 is recombined with TRBJ1-1; the D gene is unclear. Sequencing was performed on naive CD8+ T cells sorted from blood. This sample's cell subset or site label indicates: CD45RA+CCR7+. This sequence originates from a man younger than 35 in good health. Here is the DNA: TGTGCCAGCAGCCCCACGGTGGGCGCGCCTGAAGCTTTCTTT. The resulting protein is CASSPTVGAPEAFF.